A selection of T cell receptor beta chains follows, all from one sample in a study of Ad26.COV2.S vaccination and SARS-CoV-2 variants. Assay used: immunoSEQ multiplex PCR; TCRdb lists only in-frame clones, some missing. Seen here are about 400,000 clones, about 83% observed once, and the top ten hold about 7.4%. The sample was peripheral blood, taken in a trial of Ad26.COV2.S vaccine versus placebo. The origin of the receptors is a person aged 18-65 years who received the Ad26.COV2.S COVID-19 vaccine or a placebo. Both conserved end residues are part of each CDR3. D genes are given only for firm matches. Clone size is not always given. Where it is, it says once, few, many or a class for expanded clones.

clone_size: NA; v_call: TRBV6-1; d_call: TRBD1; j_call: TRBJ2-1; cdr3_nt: TGTGCCAGCAGTGAACCCCTGACAGGGAGCTCCTACAATGAGCAGTTCTTC; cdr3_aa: CASSEPLTGSSYNEQFF
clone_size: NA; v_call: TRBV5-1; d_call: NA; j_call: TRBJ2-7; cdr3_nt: TGCGCCAGCAGCGGAACCGGGGCTTCCTACGAGCAGTACTTC; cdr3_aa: CASSGTGASYEQYF
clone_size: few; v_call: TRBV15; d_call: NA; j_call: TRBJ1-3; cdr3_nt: TGTGCCACCAGGGGGGACTACTCTGGAAACACCATATATTTT; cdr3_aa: CATRGDYSGNTIYF
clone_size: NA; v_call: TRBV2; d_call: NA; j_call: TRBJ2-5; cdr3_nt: TGTGCCAGCAGATCCTCCGGGACCCTGGGGGAGACCCAGTACTTC; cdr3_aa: CASRSSGTLGETQYF
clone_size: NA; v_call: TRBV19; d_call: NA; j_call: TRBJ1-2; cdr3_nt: TGTGCCAGTAGTATTAGAACAAAACCGAGCGCGGACGGCTACACCTTC; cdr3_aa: CASSIRTKPSADGYTF
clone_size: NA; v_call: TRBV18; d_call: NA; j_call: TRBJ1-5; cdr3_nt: TGTGCCAGCTCACCAGAGATGCAGGGTATTCAGCCCCAGCATTTT; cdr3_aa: CASSPEMQGIQPQHF
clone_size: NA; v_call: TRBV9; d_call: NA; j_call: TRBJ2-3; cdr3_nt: TGTGCCAGCAGCGTAGACATTAGCACAGATACGCAGTATTTT; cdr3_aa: CASSVDISTDTQYF
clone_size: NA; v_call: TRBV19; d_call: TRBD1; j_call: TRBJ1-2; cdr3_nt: TGTGCCAGTAGTGTCCGACAGGGAGACTATGGCTACACCTTC; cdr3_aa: CASSVRQGDYGYTF
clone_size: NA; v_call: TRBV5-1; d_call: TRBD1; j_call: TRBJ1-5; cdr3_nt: TGCGCCAGCAGTTCGGGACAGGGGAATCAGCCCCAGCATTTT; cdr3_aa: CASSSGQGNQPQHF
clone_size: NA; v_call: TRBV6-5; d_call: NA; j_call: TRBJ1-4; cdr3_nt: TGTGCCAGCACCGAATCCCCAGGCAAACTGTTTTTT; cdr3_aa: CASTESPGKLFF
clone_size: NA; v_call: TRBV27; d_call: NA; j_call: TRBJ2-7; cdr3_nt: TGTGCCAGCAGTTTATCGATAGGCAGTTTTGCCTACGAGCAGTACTTC; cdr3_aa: CASSLSIGSFAYEQYF
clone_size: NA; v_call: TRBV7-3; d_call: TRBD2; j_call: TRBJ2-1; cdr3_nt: TGTGCCAGCAGCGTAGCGGGAGGACCCGAGCAGTTCTTC; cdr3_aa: CASSVAGGPEQFF
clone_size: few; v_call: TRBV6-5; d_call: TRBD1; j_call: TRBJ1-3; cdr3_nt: TGTGCCAGCAGTTCCGGGACAGTTGCCTCTGGAAACACCATATATTTT; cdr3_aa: CASSSGTVASGNTIYF
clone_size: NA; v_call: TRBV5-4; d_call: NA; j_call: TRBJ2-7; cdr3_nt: TGTGCCAGCAGATCCGCCGGGGGGCGCCACGAGCAGTACTTC; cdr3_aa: CASRSAGGRHEQYF